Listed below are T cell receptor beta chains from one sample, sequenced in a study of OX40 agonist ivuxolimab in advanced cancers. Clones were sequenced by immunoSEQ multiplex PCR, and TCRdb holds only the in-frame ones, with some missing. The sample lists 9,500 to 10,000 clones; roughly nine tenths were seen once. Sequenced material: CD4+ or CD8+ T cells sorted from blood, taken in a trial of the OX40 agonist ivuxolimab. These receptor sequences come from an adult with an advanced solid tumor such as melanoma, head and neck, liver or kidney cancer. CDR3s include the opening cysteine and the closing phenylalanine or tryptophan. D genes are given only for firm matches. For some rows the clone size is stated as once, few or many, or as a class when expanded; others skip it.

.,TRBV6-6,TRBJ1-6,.,CASTKTVNNSPLHF,TGTGCCAGCACCAAGACAGTGAATAATTCACCCCTCCACTTT
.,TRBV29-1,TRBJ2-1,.,CSVTRSSHNNEQFF,TGCAGCGTTACCCGTTCCTCACACAACAATGAGCAGTTCTTC
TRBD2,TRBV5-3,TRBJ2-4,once,CARYHRGLAGENIQYF,TGTGCCAGATACCACCGGGGTCTAGCGGGAGAGAACATTCAGTACTTC
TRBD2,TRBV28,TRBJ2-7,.,CASRGLASSYEQYF,TGTGCCTCCCGGGGACTAGCGTCTTCCTACGAGCAGTACTTC
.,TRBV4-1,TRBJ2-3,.,CASSQGLATRGTDTQYF,TGCGCCAGCAGCCAAGGGCTGGCGACTAGAGGCACAGATACGCAGTATTTT
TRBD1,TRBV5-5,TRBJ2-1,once,CASSAGQGTYNEQFF,TGTGCCAGCAGCGCCGGACAGGGTACCTACAATGAGCAGTTCTTC
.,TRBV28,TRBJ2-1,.,CASTPPAGGAYNEQFF,TGTGCCAGCACCCCCCCGGCCGGCGGAGCCTACAATGAGCAGTTCTTC
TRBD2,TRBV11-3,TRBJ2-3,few,CASSSTSGRRDTQYF,TGTGCCAGCAGCTCTACTAGCGGGAGGAGGGATACGCAGTATTTT
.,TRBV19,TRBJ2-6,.,CASSDWAGVHSGANVLTF,TGTGCCAGTAGTGATTGGGCAGGGGTCCACTCTGGGGCCAACGTCCTGACTTTC
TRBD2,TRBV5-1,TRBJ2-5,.,CASSGTSGRARETQYF,TGCGCCAGCAGCGGGACTAGCGGGAGGGCCCGGGAGACCCAGTACTTC
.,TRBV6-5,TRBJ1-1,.,CASTGTDHEAFF,TGTGCCAGCACAGGAACGGACCATGAAGCTTTCTTT
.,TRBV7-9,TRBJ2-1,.,CASSLSSYNEQFF,TGTGCCAGCAGCTTGAGCTCCTACAATGAGCAGTTCTTC
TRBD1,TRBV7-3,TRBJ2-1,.,CASSLTGSGSYNEQFF,TGTGCCAGCAGCTTGACAGGGAGCGGCTCCTACAATGAGCAGTTCTTC
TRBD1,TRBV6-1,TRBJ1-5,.,CASSTRTGGNQPQHF,TGTGCCAGCAGCACCCGGACAGGGGGCAATCAGCCCCAGCATTTT
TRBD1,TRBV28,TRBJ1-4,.,CASSLGHRGGWEKLFF,TGTGCCAGCAGTTTAGGCCACAGGGGAGGTTGGGAAAAACTGTTTTTT
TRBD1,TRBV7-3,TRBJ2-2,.,CASSDSGPRGPGGELFF,TGTGCCAGCAGCGATTCGGGGCCCAGGGGGCCGGGCGGGGAGCTGTTTTTT
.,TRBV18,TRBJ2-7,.,CASSHSYEQYF,TGTGCCAGCTCACACTCATACGAGCAGTACTTC
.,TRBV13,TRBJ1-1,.,CASSPRTVGEAFF,TGTGCCAGCAGCCCCCGGACAGTGGGAGAAGCTTTCTTT
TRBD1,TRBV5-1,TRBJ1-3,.,CASSLIGQGMSGNTIYF,TGCGCCAGCAGCTTGATAGGACAGGGAATGTCTGGAAACACCATATATTTT
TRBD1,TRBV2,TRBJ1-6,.,CASSPYRGDNSPLHF,TGTGCCAGCAGTCCCTACAGGGGGGATAATTCACCCCTCCACTTT
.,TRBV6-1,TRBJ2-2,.,CASSEGLGYGELFF,TGTGCCAGCAGTGAAGGATTGGGGTACGGGGAGCTGTTTTTT
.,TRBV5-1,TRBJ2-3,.,CASSLADTDTQYF,TGCGCCAGCTCGCTAGCTGACACAGATACGCAGTATTTT
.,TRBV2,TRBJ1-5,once,CASSGIPRQALNQPQHF,TGTGCCAGCAGTGGAATCCCCCGACAGGCCCTAAATCAGCCCCAGCATTTT